In this sample, the clone carrying this T cell receptor beta chain turned up a few times. Its cognate antigen is unknown. One entry per CDR3 protein results from TCRdb running MiXCR on the 5' RACE reads. Of about 390,000 distinct CDR3 sequences in the sample, approximately 15% were seen once. This sample was included in a study of T-cell memory formation after mild COVID-19. General study results and limits: Detection of some responders pre-infection suggested pre-existing cross-reactive memory T cells participated.

Germline V gene lookup returns CDR1 KGHDR and CDR2 SFDVKD. This CDR3 is built from 13 residues. Trimming stripped 9 bases from V and 4 bases from J, with 13 bases between. The sequenced material came from PBMCs or a T cell subset sorted from them (not recorded which). V gene TRBV24-1 combines with J gene TRBJ2-3; either TRBD1 or TRBD2 may supply D (7 bases each). The TCR comes from a man aged 18 to 30 who had mild COVID-19 (a few samples of this study predate the infection). Cell type and time point are not known. This CDR3 reads CATSQGRADTQYF. The CDR3 DNA sequence: TGTGCCACCTCACAGGGGAGGGCAGATACGCAGTATTTT.